Below, 24 T cell receptor beta chains from the same sample are listed, as sequenced in a study of molecular identifiers for immune sequencing clone quantification. In TCRdb, the PCR reads were re-called with MiXCR into one record per CDR3 protein. Here the sample spans nearly 650,000 distinct CDR3 sequences, roughly 27% being singletons. Sequences were obtained from naive CD8+ T cells from blood, with Jurkat cell RNA spiked in. Subset of the sample: FACS-sorted CD8+CD4-CCR7+CD45RA+ naive T cells. The receptors stem from a human donor in good health. Some libraries in this study had Jurkat cell RNA spiked in.

Details on this clonotype: A read error may be the cause here, since a much bigger clone is one base away. This chain joins TRBV12-3 or TRBV12-4 and TRBJ2-7, with D perhaps assigned TRBD1 or TRBD2 (6 bases each). This CDR3 has 13 amino acids. The CDR3 spells CAGRGGSAHEQYF. CDR3 coding DNA: TGTGCCGGCAGAGGGGGGTCGGCCCACGAGCAGTACTTC.

The chain has TRBV9 and TRBJ1-3, with D unclear. Germline V CDR1 and CDR2: SGDLS, YYNGEE. V lost 3 bases and J 3 bases, leaving 13 bases between the germline ends. The CDR3 has 15 amino acids. CDR3 in amino acids: CASSEGYGGGNTIYF. The CDR3 nucleotides read TGTGCCAGCAGCGAAGGTTACGGCGGTGGAAACACCATATATTTT.

About this clonotype: One base away lies a much larger clone, so this may be a sequencing read error. The chain employs TRBV12-3 or TRBV12-4 and TRBJ2-5; no definite D call. The CDR3 loop spans 13 amino acids. V lost 6 bases, J lost 8 bases, and 16 bases lay in between. This CDR3 reads CASSPVDGATQYF. The CDR3 DNA is TGTGCCAGCAGCCCCGTCGACGGAGCCACCCAGTACTTC.

The sample holds a few counts of this clonotype. The gene calls are TRBV5-1 and TRBJ1-6; 9 bases are shared with TRBD1. This CDR3 comprises 16 residues. The germline gives CDR1 SGHRS, CDR2 YFSETQ. Unmatched junction bases numbered 3, after V lost 2 bases and J lost 3 bases. The CDR3 is CASSFTGGDYNSPLHF. The CDR3, as DNA: TGCGCCAGCAGCTTTACAGGGGGCGACTATAATTCACCCCTCCACTTT.

This chain links TRBV27 with TRBJ2-2; TRBD1 or TRBD2 may be the D gene (5 bases each). Between the trimmed V and J ends, which lost 3 bases and 5 bases, there was a span of 16 bases. The CDR3 is 16 amino acids. Looked up from germline, CDR1 is MNHEY and CDR2 is SMNVEV (reference sequence). CDR3 nucleotide sequence: TGTGCCAGCAGTTTTTATGGGGGAGTGGAAACCGGGGAGCTGTTTTTT. This translates into CASSFYGGVETGELFF.

Worth noting for this clonotype: A much larger clone lies one base from this, so it may be a read error. The gene calls are TRBV28 and TRBJ2-3; 7 bases align to TRBD1. This CDR3 has 15 residues. CDR1 and CDR2 from the germline V gene are MDHEN and SYDVKM. With 6 bases clipped from V and 4 bases from J, the junction kept 10 bases outside the gene matches. CDR3 sequence: CASRSGTEGADTQYF. The CDR3 DNA reads TGTGCCAGCAGATCCGGGACAGAGGGCGCAGATACGCAGTATTTT.

This clonotype was observed at least ten times. This chain joins TRBV5-5 and TRBJ2-7; D may be TRBD1 or TRBD2 (5 bases each). Trimming cost V 0 bases and J 5 bases, with 12 bases left between them. Germline V lookup: CDR1 SGHKS, CDR2 YYEKEE (reference sequence). The CDR3 is made up of 14 amino acids. CDR3 nucleotides: TGTGCCAGCAGCTTGGGGCCTGGGACCAACGAGCAGTACTTC. It yields the protein CASSLGPGTNEQYF.

This clonotype was found a few times. V and J are TRBV11-1 and TRBJ2-3; 9 bases are shared with TRBD1. Germline CDR1 reads SGHAT; CDR2 reads FQDESV (reference sequence). Germline trimming cut 5 bases from V and 4 bases from J; bases unmatched to any gene: 10. The CDR3 extends over 16 amino acids. The CDR3 sequence: CASSIQGASLADTQYF. CDR3 nucleotide sequence: TGTGCCAGCAGCATACAGGGGGCCAGTCTGGCAGATACGCAGTATTTT.

The V and J genes are TRBV7-9 and TRBJ2-1; TRBD2 agrees at 8 bases. V shed 5 bases, J shed 4 bases, and the junction held 10 bases outside the gene matches. Germline CDR1 and CDR2: SEHNR and FQNEAQ (reference sequence). The CDR3 is made up of 16 amino acids. This CDR3 is CASSGETSGAYNEQFF. The CDR3 coding sequence is TGTGCCAGCAGCGGTGAAACTAGCGGAGCTTACAATGAGCAGTTCTTC.

The J gene is TRBJ2-3, the V gene TRBV6-5; D gene uncertain. Trimming cost V 6 bases and J 6 bases, with 13 bases left between them. CDR3 length: 13 residues. CDR1 is MNHEY and CDR2 is SVGAGI in the germline V gene. For the CDR3, the DNA is TGTGCCAGCAGACCCAAGCTAATCGATACGCAGTATTTT. Protein sequence: CASRPKLIDTQYF.

On this clonotype itself: Just one base apart from a much larger clone, this may be a read error. The chain has TRBV20-1 and TRBJ2-1; D is perhaps TRBD2 (6 bases). The CDR3 is 16 amino acids. CDR1 and CDR2 from the germline V gene are DFQATT and SNEGSKA (reference sequence). The CDR3 nucleotides are TGCAGTGCTAGAGAGTATTCGGGGGATGCCTACAATGAGCAGCTCTTC. Amino acid sequence: CSAREYSGDAYNEQLF.

On this clonotype: The junction does not match germline at one end; this may be a read error. The V and J genes are TRBV9 and TRBJ2-5, with D perhaps matching TRBD1 or TRBD2 (5 bases each). CDR3 length: 18 amino acids. The germline V gene has CDR1 SGDLS and CDR2 YYNGEE. The CDR3 loop is CASSVGTGAGLAPEPQYF. DNA of the CDR3: TGTGCCAGCAGCGTAGGAACAGGCGCCGGACTCGCCCCAGAGCCCCAGTACTTC.

This clonotype was detected only a few times. This rearrangement joins TRBV11-2 to TRBJ2-7; 13 nucleotides agree with TRBD2. Per the germline V gene, CDR1 is SGHAT and CDR2 is FQNNGV. The CDR3 has 15 residues. Trimming at V came to 7 bases and at J to 2 bases, leaving 5 bases not matched to a gene. The CDR3 DNA reads TGTGCCAGCACTCCTACTAGCGGGAGGGCCTACGAGCAGTACTTC. Protein: CASTPTSGRAYEQYF.

This clonotype was picked up many times. This sequence joins TRBV5-1 and TRBJ2-3, with 10 bases lining up with TRBD2. Losses at the gene ends were 0 bases for V and 5 bases for J; bases not matched to a gene: 12. CDR1 and CDR2 (germline): SGHRS, YFSETQ. CDR3 length: 18 residues. The CDR3 DNA reads TGCGCCAGCAGCTTGGGGCTAGCGGGGGCTTTCGGGCGAGATACGCAGTATTTT. Amino acids: CASSLGLAGAFGRDTQYF.

The CDR3, as DNA: TGTGCCAGTGGAGGGGTCCGGGTCAGGAGCTCCTACGAGCAGTACTTC. This encodes CASGGVRVRSSYEQYF. The rearrangement links TRBV2 to TRBJ2-7; D possibly corresponds to TRBD2 (6 bases). Trimming shortened V by 9 bases and J by 0 bases, and 21 bases separated the two germline ends. The length of the CDR3 is 16 residues. Germline V gene lookup returns CDR1 SNHLY and CDR2 FYNNEI.

The CDR3 DNA follows: TGTGCCAGTTCCCCGGGACCTTTGAACAATGAGCAGTTCTTC. This codes for CASSPGPLNNEQFF. This chain joins TRBV19 and TRBJ2-1; D tentatively fits TRBD1 or TRBD2 (5 bases each). The CDR3 has 14 residues. Trimming left V 8 bases short and J 5 bases short, with 16 bases between. Germline V gene lookup returns CDR1 LNHDA and CDR2 SQIVND (reference sequence).

This clonotype was counted between two and nine times. A much larger clonotype is one base distant, so this may be a read error. Because it lacks the conserved phenylalanine or tryptophan at the end, this CDR3 is likely a read error. V and J are TRBV20-1 and TRBJ1-5; no clear D. The CDR3 length is 14 residues. The germline V and J ends were trimmed by 0 bases and 6 bases, with 12 bases remaining between them. Germline CDR1 and CDR2: DFQATT and SNEGSKA (reference sequence). In DNA, the CDR3 is TGCAGTGCTAGAGAACTGGGATTTGCTCAGCCCCAGCATCTT. Protein: CSARELGFAQPQHL.

This clonotype was seen repeatedly, ten times or more. Relative to the germline gene, one junction end is altered; a read error may explain this. The chain employs TRBV6-2 or TRBV6-3 and TRBJ1-5, with D possibly matching TRBD1 (5 bases). This CDR3 has 15 residues. The germline gives CDR1 MNHEY, CDR2 SVGEGT. The CDR3 reads CASSPGAASHQPQHF. As DNA, the CDR3 is TGTGCCAGCAGCCCCGGGGCTGCTAGCCATCAGCCCCAGCATTTT.

Concerning this clonotype itself: Given a much more abundant clone one base away, this may be a read error. This CDR3 is missing its conserved last phenylalanine or tryptophan, likely due to a read error. The chain couples TRBV5-1 to TRBJ2-7; the match to TRBD2 covers 8 bases. The CDR3 spans 15 residues. CDR1 SGHRS and CDR2 YFSETQ come from the germline V gene. After removal of 0 bases from V and 3 bases from J, the junction contained 5 bases not matched to a gene. In nucleotides, the CDR3 is TGCGCCAGCAGCTTGGAGGCAGCGGGAGTCTACGAGCAGTACTCC. As protein: CASSLEAAGVYEQYS.

This clonotype has at least ten counts. The rearrangement links TRBV12-3 or TRBV12-4 to TRBJ2-3; 11 bases line up with TRBD2. There are 15 residues in the CDR3. V lost 8 bases and J lost 2; bases outside the gene matches: 6. CDR3 bases: TGTGCCAGCGCCACTAGCGGGGGACACACAGATACGCAGTATTTT. Translated: CASATSGGHTDTQYF.

Notes on this clonotype: A much bigger clone sits one base away, suggesting this may be a read error. The chain has TRBV13 and TRBJ1-1; D gene unclear. Germline CDR1 PRHDT, CDR2 FYEKMQ (reference sequence). The CDR3 totals 14 residues. Trimming left V 5 bases short and J 1 base short, with 11 bases between. CDR3 nucleotide sequence: TGTGCCAGCAGCAACAGTGGGGAGAACACTGAAGCTTTCTTT. It translates to CASSNSGENTEAFF.

On this clonotype: This may stem from a read error, because a much larger clone lies one nucleotide away. The chain has TRBV29-1 and TRBJ2-1, with TRBD2 identical over 10 bases. The germline gives CDR1 SQVTM, CDR2 ANQGSEA. The CDR3 has 16 residues. DNA of the CDR3: TGCGGCGTGGCAGGACTAGCGGCCCTAACCTACAATGAGCAGTTCTTC. Its translation is CGVAGLAALTYNEQFF.

This clonotype appeared a few times. V gene TRBV18 combines with J gene TRBJ2-7; D may be TRBD2 (6 bases). CDR1 and CDR2 from the germline V gene are KGHSH and LQKENI. V was clipped by 3 bases and J by 3 bases, with 12 bases between them. CDR3 length: 14 amino acids. CDR3 region: CASSPPSASYEQYF. In nucleotides, the CDR3 is TGTGCCAGCTCACCGCCTAGCGCTAGCTACGAGCAGTACTTC.

This clonotype was seen many times. The J gene is TRBJ1-4, the V gene TRBV27; a possible D gene is TRBD1 (6 bases). CDR3 length equals 15 residues. Trimming removed 4 bases at V and 5 bases at J, with 14 bases between. Looked up from germline, CDR1 is MNHEY and CDR2 is SMNVEV (reference sequence). Here the CDR3 reads CASSSLTGPNEKLFF. The CDR3 bases are TGTGCCAGCAGTTCTCTGACAGGACCAAATGAAAAACTGTTTTTT.